These 10 T cell receptor beta chains originate from one sample sequenced in a study of blood T cell repertoires in COVID-19. Data came from immunoSEQ multiplex PCR; TCRdb stores just in-frame clones and leaves some out. The sample lists hundreds of thousands of clones; around 80% were seen once. Sequencing input: peripheral blood. Source of these receptors: a woman aged 30 to 39 with COVID-19, enrolled during active disease.

The gene calls are TRBV28 and TRBJ1-2; D may be TRBD1 (6 bases). V shed 7 bases and J shed 4 bases, with 19 bases lying between them. Germline values: CDR1 MDHEN, CDR2 SYDVKM. The CDR3 consists of 15 residues. The CDR3 reads CASTPHLQGSYGYTF. The CDR3 DNA reads as TGTGCCAGCACCCCACACCTACAGGGCTCCTATGGCTACACCTTC.

The rearrangement joins TRBV5-1 to TRBJ2-7; 11 bases line up with TRBD2. This CDR3 has 15 amino acids. Germline V gene data show CDR1 as SGHRS and CDR2 as YFSETQ. J was trimmed by 1 base and V by 3 bases; bases with no gene match: 3. The CDR3 sequence: CASSSRTSGSYEQYF. The CDR3, as DNA: TGCGCCAGCAGCTCCAGGACTAGCGGGTCCTACGAGCAGTACTTC.

In its sample, this clone was seen once. V usage is TRBV21-1 and J usage is TRBJ1-2; the table's D call, TRBD1, was not checked against the DNA. TRBV21-1 is designated a pseudogene. This CDR3 is built from 14 residues. CDR3 sequence: CASSKAQWCYGYTF. DNA for the CDR3: TGTGCCAGCAGCAAAGCGCAGTGGTGCTATGGCTACACCTTC.

The rearrangement joins TRBV18 to TRBJ2-1, with TRBD1 as a possible D gene (6 bases). Germline assignment: CDR1 KGHSH and CDR2 LQKENI. The CDR3 spans 16 residues. Trimming cost V 3 bases and J 3 bases, with 15 bases left between them. The CDR3 DNA reads TGTGCCAGCTCACCTCAACAGGGAAAGGGCTACAATGAGCAGTTCTTC. Protein product: CASSPQQGKGYNEQFF.

Only one count was recorded for this clone. The sample has other DNA sequences that encode this CDR3 too. The rearrangement uses TRBV7-9 and TRBJ2-1; 14 bases map to TRBD2. The CDR3 runs 17 residues. After removal of 3 bases from V and 0 bases from J, the junction contained 1 base not matched to a gene. Germline CDR1 SEHNR, CDR2 FQNEAQ (reference sequence). The CDR3 coding sequence is TGTGCCAGCAGCTTCGGGACTAGCGGGAGCTCCTACAATGAGCAGTTCTTC. It yields the protein CASSFGTSGSSYNEQFF. Full variable domain (rest looked up from reference TRBV7-9 and TRBJ2-1): DTGVSQNPRHKITKRGQNVTFRCDPISEHNRLYWYRQTLGQGPEFLTYFQNEAQLEKSRLLSDRFSAERPKGSFSTLEIQRTEQGDSAMYLCASSFGTSGSSYNEQFFGPGTRLTVL.

The rearrangement joins TRBV27 to TRBJ1-5; no reliable D call. Germline loops: CDR1 MNHEY, CDR2 SMNVEV (reference sequence). The CDR3 has 15 residues. Between the trimmed V and J ends, which lost 0 bases and 0 bases, there was a span of 6 bases. CDR3 DNA sequence: TGTGCCAGCAGTTTATCGTCGTATAGCAATCAGCCCCAGCATTTT. This translates into CASSLSSYSNQPQHF.

The chain is built from TRBV7-2 and TRBJ2-4, with 9 bases lining up with TRBD2. The V segment lost 2 bases and the J segment 5 bases; nucleotides outside the gene matches: 10. This CDR3 spans 17 amino acids. Germline CDR1 is SGHTA and CDR2 is FQGNSA. The DNA of the CDR3 is TGTGCCAGCAGCTTACTTGGTAGCGGGAGTGGTCAAAACATTCAGTACTTC. Translating gives CASSLLGSGSGQNIQYF.

The count of this clone is one. V and J are TRBV7-3 and TRBJ2-3, with D maybe TRBD2 (6 bases). The germline CDR1 and CDR2 sequences are SGHTA and FQGTGA. Trimming removed 5 bases from V and 6 bases from J, with 15 bases in between. The CDR3 totals 14 residues. The DNA for the CDR3 is TGTGCCAGCAGCCCGGGGGATTCTTCCGATACGCAGTATTTT. It is translated as CASSPGDSSDTQYF.

The CDR3 DNA is TGTGCCAGCAGTTTAATCGGGACAACAAACACTGAAGCTTTCTTT. This translates into CASSLIGTTNTEAFF. This chain links TRBV6-5 with TRBJ1-1; D is perhaps TRBD1 (6 bases). Trimming removed 4 bases at V and 2 bases at J, with 14 bases between. Per the germline V gene, CDR1 is MNHEY and CDR2 is SVGAGI. This CDR3 is built from 15 residues.

The chain couples TRBV18 to TRBJ2-7, with 8 bases aligning to TRBD2. The J segment lost 2 bases and the V segment lost 3 bases, leaving 3 bases of the junction unmatched. CDR1 is KGHSH, CDR2 LQKENI, per germline. This CDR3 has 14 residues. CDR3 amino acids: CASSPQRGPYEQYF. For the CDR3, the DNA is TGTGCCAGCTCACCCCAGCGGGGGCCCTACGAGCAGTACTTC. The variable domain in full, completed from reference TRBV18 and TRBJ2-7, reads NAGVMQNPRHLVRRRGQEARLRCSPMKGHSHVYWYRQLPEEGLKFMVYLQKENIIDESGMPKERFSAEFPKEGPSILRIQQVVRGDSAAYFCASSPQRGPYEQYFGPGTRLTVT.